This T cell receptor (beta chain) was observed in a study of human T cells and chemical hapten exposure. Study at large: The study patch tested 0.01% DPC on the upper back and read results at 6 days. Small pooled library volume differences chiefly drove per-sample TCR yield variation.

The V gene end was trimmed by 1 base and the J gene end by 7 bases; junction bases not matched to a gene: 3. Looked up from germline, CDR1 is MNHEY and CDR2 is SVGEGT. This CDR3 spans 14 amino acids. TCRdb re-called the RACE reads with MiXCR, one entry per CDR3 protein. This table has approximately 82,000 distinct CDR3 sequences, roughly 10% appearing once. The time point here: patch test 1, 2 weeks after DPC sensitization. Treatment noted: therapeutic diphenylcyclopropenone sensitization with weekly scalp DPC. Those who donated were patients with alopecia, 18 to 70 years of age, and suitable for DPC.

This receptor was identified in a woman aged 60-70 years with alopecia areata. Some clones in this sample may be carry-over from other donors' samples. Sample: whole blood, taken in connection with sensitization to the hapten diphenylcyclopropenone (DPC). V is TRBV6-2 or TRBV6-3 and J is TRBJ2-2, with 7 bases identical to TRBD1. The chain's CDR3 is CASSYLGGIGELFF. For the CDR3, the DNA is TGTGCCAGCAGTTACTTAGGGGGCATCGGGGAGCTGTTTTTT.